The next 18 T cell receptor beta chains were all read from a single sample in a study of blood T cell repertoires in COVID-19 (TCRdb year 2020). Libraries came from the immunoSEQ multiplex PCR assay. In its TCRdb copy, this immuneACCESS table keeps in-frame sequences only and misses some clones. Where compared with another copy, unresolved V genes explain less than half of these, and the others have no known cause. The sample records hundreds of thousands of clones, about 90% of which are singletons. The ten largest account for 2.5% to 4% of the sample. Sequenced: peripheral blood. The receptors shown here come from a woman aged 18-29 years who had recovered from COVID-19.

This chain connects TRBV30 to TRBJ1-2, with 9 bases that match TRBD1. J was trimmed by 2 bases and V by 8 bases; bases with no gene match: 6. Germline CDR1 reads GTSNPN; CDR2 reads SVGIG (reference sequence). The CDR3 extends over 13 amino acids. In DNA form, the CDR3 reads TGTGCCGGAACCGGGACAGGGAACTATGGCTACACCTTC. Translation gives CAGTGTGNYGYTF.

CDR3 loop: CASGPTGTSHEQFF. The CDR3, as DNA: TGTGCTAGTGGTCCAACCGGGACTAGTCATGAGCAGTTCTTC. V is TRBV12-5 and J is TRBJ2-1; 8 positions match TRBD2. Germline loops: CDR1 LGHNT, CDR2 FRNRAP. The CDR3 totals 14 residues. V lost 5 bases and J lost 8; bases outside the gene matches: 8.

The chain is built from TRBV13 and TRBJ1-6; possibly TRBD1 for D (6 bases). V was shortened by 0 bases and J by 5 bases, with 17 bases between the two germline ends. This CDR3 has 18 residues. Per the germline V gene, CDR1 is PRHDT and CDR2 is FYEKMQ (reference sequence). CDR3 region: CASSLGPISQGHNSPLHF. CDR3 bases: TGTGCCAGCAGCTTAGGACCCATATCCCAGGGGCATAATTCACCCCTCCACTTT.

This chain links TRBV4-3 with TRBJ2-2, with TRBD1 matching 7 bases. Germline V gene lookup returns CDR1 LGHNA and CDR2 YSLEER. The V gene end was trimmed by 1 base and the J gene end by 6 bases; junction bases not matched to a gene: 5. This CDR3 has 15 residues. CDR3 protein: CASSQGVTGAGELFF. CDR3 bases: TGCGCCAGCAGCCAAGGGGTCACAGGGGCCGGGGAGCTGTTTTTT.

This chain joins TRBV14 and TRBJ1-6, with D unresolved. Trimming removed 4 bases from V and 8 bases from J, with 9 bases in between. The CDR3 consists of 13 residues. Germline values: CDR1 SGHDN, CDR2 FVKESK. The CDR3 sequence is CASSLQRYSPLHF. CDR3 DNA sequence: TGTGCCAGCAGCCTACAGAGATATTCACCCCTCCACTTT.

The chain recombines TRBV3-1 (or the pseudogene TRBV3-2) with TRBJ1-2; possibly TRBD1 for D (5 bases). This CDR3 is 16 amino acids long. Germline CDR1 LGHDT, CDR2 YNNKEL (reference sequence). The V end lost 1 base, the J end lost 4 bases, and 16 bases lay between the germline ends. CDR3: CASSQATRGTGYGYTF. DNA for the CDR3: TGTGCCAGCAGCCAAGCTACCCGGGGGACCGGCTATGGCTACACCTTC.

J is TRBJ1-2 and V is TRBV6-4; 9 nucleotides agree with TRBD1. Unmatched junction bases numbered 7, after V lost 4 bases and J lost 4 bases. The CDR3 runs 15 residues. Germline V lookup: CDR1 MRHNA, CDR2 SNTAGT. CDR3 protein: CASSASTGGGYGYTF. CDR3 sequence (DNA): TGTGCCAGCAGTGCCTCCACAGGGGGCGGCTATGGCTACACCTTC.

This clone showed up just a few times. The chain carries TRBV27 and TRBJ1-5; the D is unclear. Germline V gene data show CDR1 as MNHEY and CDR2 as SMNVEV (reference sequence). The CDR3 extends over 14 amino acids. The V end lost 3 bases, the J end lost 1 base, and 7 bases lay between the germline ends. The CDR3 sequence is CASSFLSSNQPQHF. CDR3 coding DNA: TGTGCCAGCAGTTTTTTATCCAGCAATCAGCCCCAGCATTTT.

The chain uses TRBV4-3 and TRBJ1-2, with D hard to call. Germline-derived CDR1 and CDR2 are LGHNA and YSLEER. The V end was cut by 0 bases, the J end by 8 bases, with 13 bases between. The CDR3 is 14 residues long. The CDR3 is CASSQDLEFWGYTF. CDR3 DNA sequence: TGCGCCAGCAGCCAAGATCTAGAGTTCTGGGGCTACACCTTC.

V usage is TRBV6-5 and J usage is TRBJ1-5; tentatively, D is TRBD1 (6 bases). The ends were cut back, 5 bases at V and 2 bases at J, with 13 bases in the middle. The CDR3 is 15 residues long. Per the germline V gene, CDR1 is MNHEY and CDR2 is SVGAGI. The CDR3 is CASSPGVIGNQPQHF. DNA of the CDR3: TGTGCCAGCAGTCCAGGGGTTATTGGCAATCAGCCCCAGCATTTT.

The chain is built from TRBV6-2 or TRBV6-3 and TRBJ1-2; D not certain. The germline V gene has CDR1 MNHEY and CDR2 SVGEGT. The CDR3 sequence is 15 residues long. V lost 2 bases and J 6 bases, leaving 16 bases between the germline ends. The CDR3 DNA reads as TGTGCCAGCAGTTACCCCTCGTTGCGCGACAATGGCTACACCTTC. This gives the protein CASSYPSLRDNGYTF.

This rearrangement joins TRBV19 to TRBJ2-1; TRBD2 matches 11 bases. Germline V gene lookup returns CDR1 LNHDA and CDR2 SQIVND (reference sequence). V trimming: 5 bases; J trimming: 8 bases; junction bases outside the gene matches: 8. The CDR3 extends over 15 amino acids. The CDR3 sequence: CASSSIAGGFYEQFF. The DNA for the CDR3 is TGTGCCAGTAGTTCGATAGCGGGAGGGTTCTATGAGCAGTTCTTC.

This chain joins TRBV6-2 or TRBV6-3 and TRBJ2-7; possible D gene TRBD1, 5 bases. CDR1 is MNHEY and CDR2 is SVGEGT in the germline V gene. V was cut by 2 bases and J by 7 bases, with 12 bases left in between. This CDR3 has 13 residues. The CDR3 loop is CASSYGQGEEQYV. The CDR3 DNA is TGTGCCAGCAGTTACGGGCAGGGTGAGGAGCAGTACGTC.

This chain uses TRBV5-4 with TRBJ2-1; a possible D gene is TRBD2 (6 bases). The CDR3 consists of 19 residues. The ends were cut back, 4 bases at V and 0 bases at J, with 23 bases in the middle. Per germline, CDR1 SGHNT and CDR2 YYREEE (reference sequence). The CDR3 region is CASSATSKSWASSYNEQFF. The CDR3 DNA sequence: TGTGCCAGCAGCGCGACTAGTAAAAGCTGGGCCAGCTCCTACAATGAGCAGTTCTTC.

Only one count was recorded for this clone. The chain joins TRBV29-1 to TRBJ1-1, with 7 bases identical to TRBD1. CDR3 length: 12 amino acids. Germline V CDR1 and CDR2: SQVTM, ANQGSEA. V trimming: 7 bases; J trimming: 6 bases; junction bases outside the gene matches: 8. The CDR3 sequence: CSARTGVAEAFF. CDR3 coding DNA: TGCAGCGCCAGGACAGGAGTCGCTGAAGCTTTCTTT. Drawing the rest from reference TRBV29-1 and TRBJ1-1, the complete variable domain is SAVISQKPSRDICQRGTSLTIQCQVDSQVTMMFWYRQQPGQSLTLIATANQGSEATYESGFVIDKFPISRPNLTFSTLTVSNMSPEDSSIYLCSARTGVAEAFFGQGTRLTVV.

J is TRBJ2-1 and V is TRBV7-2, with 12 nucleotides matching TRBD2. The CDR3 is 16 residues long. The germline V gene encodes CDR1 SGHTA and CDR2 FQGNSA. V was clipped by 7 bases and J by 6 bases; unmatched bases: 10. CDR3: CASNPVATSGSNEQFF. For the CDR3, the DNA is TGTGCCAGCAACCCAGTAGCGACTAGCGGGAGCAATGAGCAGTTCTTC.

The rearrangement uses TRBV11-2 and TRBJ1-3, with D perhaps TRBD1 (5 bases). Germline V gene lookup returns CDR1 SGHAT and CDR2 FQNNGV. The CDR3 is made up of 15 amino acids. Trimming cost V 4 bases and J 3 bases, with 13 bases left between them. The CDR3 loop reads CASSSQGQGGNTIYF. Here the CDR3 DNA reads TGTGCCAGCAGCTCCCAAGGCCAGGGTGGAAACACCATATATTTT.

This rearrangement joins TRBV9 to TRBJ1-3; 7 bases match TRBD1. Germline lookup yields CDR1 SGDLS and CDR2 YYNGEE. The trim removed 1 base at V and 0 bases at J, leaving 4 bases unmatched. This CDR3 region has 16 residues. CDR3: CASSVNRGLSGNTIYF. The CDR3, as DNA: TGTGCCAGCAGCGTAAACAGGGGCCTCTCTGGAAACACCATATATTTT.